Presented here are 17 T cell receptor beta chains from one specimen sequenced in a study of T cell repertoires in cytomegalovirus infection. TCRdb re-analysed the reads in MiXCR, keeping a single row per CDR3 protein. Altogether roughly 800,000 distinct CDR3 sequences are present, 25% to 35% being singletons, with the ten largest covering about an eighth. These TCRs are of unknown antigen specificity. Sample: cultured CD8+ T cells from PBMCs, taken from culture after CMV antigen stimulation. The receptors were sampled from a human donor in good health (CMV status not recorded). Some clones in this sample may be carry-over from other donors' samples.

The V call is TRBV19, the J call TRBJ1-1; D remains unclear. With 3 bases removed from V and 1 base from J, the gap between germline ends came to 6 bases. CDR1 LNHDA and CDR2 SQIVND come from the germline V gene (reference sequence). This CDR3 region has 13 residues. CDR3: CASSIFENTEAFF. CDR3 sequence (DNA): TGTGCCAGTAGTATTTTCGAGAACACTGAAGCTTTCTTT.

The genes are TRBV29-1 and TRBJ2-4; TRBD1 matches 7 bases. CDR1 and CDR2 (germline): SQVTM, ANQGSEA. This CDR3 spans 16 amino acids. The J segment lost 4 bases and the V segment lost 5 bases, leaving 14 bases of the junction unmatched. CDR3 nucleotides: TGCAGCGTTTGGCCCCTGACAGGGCCGGATAAAAACATTCAGTACTTC. Translation gives CSVWPLTGPDKNIQYF.

The sample holds many counts of this clonotype. This chain connects TRBV4-1 to TRBJ2-2; 7 bases are shared with TRBD2. V lost 1 base, J lost 2 bases, and 4 bases stayed unmatched. Germline loops: CDR1 MGHRA, CDR2 YSYEKL. The CDR3 spans 16 residues. The CDR3 DNA reads TGCGCCAGCAGCCAAGTGCGGGGGACTAACACCGGGGAGCTGTTTTTT. Its protein is CASSQVRGTNTGELFF.

The rearrangement joins TRBV7-6 to TRBJ2-3; no clear D. CDR3 length equals 14 residues. Between the trimmed V and J ends, which lost 4 bases and 1 base, there was a span of 9 bases. Per the germline V gene, CDR1 is SGHVS and CDR2 is FNYEAQ. The DNA of the CDR3 is TGTGCCAGCAGCTATTTTCCTGGCACAGATACGCAGTATTTT. It yields the protein CASSYFPGTDTQYF.

V is TRBV6-5 and J is TRBJ1-5, with D hard to call. CDR3 length equals 15 residues. In germline, CDR1 is MNHEY, CDR2 SVGAGI. V lost 2 bases and J lost 7, with 15 bases in between. DNA of the CDR3: TGTGCCAGCAGTTACGCGGCCGAGTCCCGACAGCCCCAGCATTTT. This translates into CASSYAAESRQPQHF.

This clonotype was detected only a few times. J is TRBJ2-7 and V is TRBV9; TRBD1 matches at 7 bases. The CDR3 contains 13 residues. V lost 4 bases and J lost 7; bases outside the gene matches: 8. The germline gives CDR1 SGDLS, CDR2 YYNGEE. The CDR3 DNA is TGTGCCAGCAGCCCGACCCCAGGGGGTGAGCAGTACTTC. Residues: CASSPTPGGEQYF.

This clonotype was detected only a few times. V gene TRBV6-5 combines with J gene TRBJ2-7; D possibly corresponds to TRBD2 (5 bases). CDR1 is MNHEY and CDR2 is SVGAGI in the germline V gene. V dropped 0 bases and J dropped 0 bases, with 12 bases sitting between them. This CDR3 region has 16 residues. For the CDR3, the DNA is TGTGCCAGCAGTTACTCCTCGGGGTTAGCCTCCTACGAGCAGTACTTC. It specifies CASSYSSGLASYEQYF.

The chain is built from TRBV4-2 and TRBJ1-6, with D perhaps matching TRBD1 (6 bases). V dropped 6 bases and J dropped 8 bases, with 14 bases sitting between them. This CDR3 comprises 14 residues. Germline CDR1 and CDR2: LGHNA and YNFKEQ. CDR3 sequence reads: CASREGGDYSPLHF. For the CDR3, the DNA is TGTGCCAGCAGAGAAGGGGGGGATTATTCACCCCTCCACTTT.

V gene TRBV18 combines with J gene TRBJ1-2, with unresolved D. The ends were cut back, 6 bases at V and 8 bases at J, with 19 bases in the middle. The CDR3 totals 14 residues. Germline assignment: CDR1 KGHSH and CDR2 LQKENI. CDR3 nucleotide sequence: TGTGCCAGCTCCACACGAGGCGAAGTGGGCGGCTACACCTTC. This sequence encodes CASSTRGEVGGYTF.

The chain combines TRBV7-6 with TRBJ1-5; no definite D call. Trimming took 5 bases from V and 7 from J, leaving 18 bases between them. From germline, CDR1 is SGHVS and CDR2 FNYEAQ. The CDR3 loop spans 15 amino acids. CDR3 loop: CASSPNTEGGQPQHF. CDR3 sequence (DNA): TGTGCCAGCAGCCCAAATACGGAGGGAGGGCAGCCCCAGCATTTT.

This chain uses TRBV7-6 with TRBJ1-1; D is unclear. The germline gives CDR1 SGHVS, CDR2 FNYEAQ. V lost 1 base to trimming and J lost 10 bases, with 22 bases between them. The CDR3 covers 16 residues. Here the CDR3 reads CASSLGVVRSEGGAFF. DNA of the CDR3: TGTGCCAGCAGCTTAGGAGTGGTCAGGAGCGAGGGAGGAGCTTTCTTT. Variable domain in full (rest from reference TRBV7-6 and TRBJ1-1): GAGVSQSPRYKVTKRGQDVALRCDPISGHVSLYWYRQALGQGPEFLTYFNYEAQQDKSGLPNDRFSAERPEGSISTLTIQRTEQRDSAMYRCASSLGVVRSEGGAFFGQGTRLTVV.

This chain links TRBV27 with TRBJ1-1; D gene unclear. Per the germline V gene, CDR1 is MNHEY and CDR2 is SMNVEV (reference sequence). Trimming took 11 bases from V and 1 from J, leaving 11 bases between them. CDR3 length equals 12 residues. The CDR3 nucleotides read TGTGCCGTTGTCTGGGGGAACACTGAAGCTTTCTTT. It is translated as CAVVWGNTEAFF.

This chain joins TRBV15 and TRBJ2-3; 8 bases fit TRBD1. The CDR3 runs 15 residues. The germline CDR1 and CDR2 sequences are LNHNV and YYDKDF (reference sequence). V gave up 4 bases and J gave up 0 bases; unmatched junction bases: 3. The CDR3 spells CATSKTGASTDTQYF. As DNA, the CDR3 is TGTGCCACCAGCAAGACAGGGGCCAGCACAGATACGCAGTATTTT.

This clonotype has at least ten counts. The chain recombines TRBV7-9 with TRBJ2-7; TRBD1 might be the D (6 bases). The germline gives CDR1 SEHNR, CDR2 FQNEAQ (reference sequence). The germline V and J ends were trimmed by 5 bases and 1 base, with 24 bases remaining between them. This CDR3 comprises 18 residues. The CDR3 reads CASSPRRSGQGTSYEQYV. The CDR3 DNA reads as TGTGCCAGCAGCCCCAGACGGTCGGGGCAGGGGACGTCCTACGAGCAGTACGTC.

This clonotype has at least ten counts. This rearrangement joins TRBV7-8 to TRBJ1-5, with TRBD1 as a possible D gene (6 bases). Germline V gives CDR1 SGHVS, CDR2 FQNEAQ. The CDR3 consists of 14 residues. The V and J ends lost 4 bases and 9 bases respectively, with 16 bases between them. The CDR3 DNA reads as TGTGCCAGCAGCTGGCAGGGGCGCGACGGGCCCCAGCATTTT. Its protein is CASSWQGRDGPQHF.

In its sample, this clonotype was seen many times. The rearrangement uses TRBV7-9 and TRBJ2-1; 11 nucleotides agree with TRBD2. The CDR3 sequence is 14 residues long. Unmatched junction bases numbered 3, after V lost 7 bases and J lost 4 bases. Germline loops: CDR1 SEHNR, CDR2 FQNEAQ (reference sequence). The DNA of the CDR3 is TGTGCCAGCAAGACTAGCGGGGAATACAATGAGCAGTTCTTC. It is translated as CASKTSGEYNEQFF.

J is TRBJ1-1 and V is TRBV19, with TRBD1 identical over 10 bases. Germline V gene data show CDR1 as LNHDA and CDR2 as SQIVND (reference sequence). The CDR3 consists of 15 residues. The chain's CDR3 is CATGGGFADYTEAFF. The DNA for the CDR3 is TGTGCGACAGGGGGCGGATTTGCGGACTACACTGAAGCTTTCTTT.